This entry lists 25 T cell receptor beta chains sequenced from one sample in a study of cytomegalovirus exposure and HLA in healthy donors. Generated by immunoSEQ multiplex PCR, the TCRdb table keeps only in-frame clones and is missing some. The data show 220,000 or so clones, 80% to 85% seen once. Sequencing input: PBMCs. The receptors derive from a young woman in good health and CMV-seropositive.

This chain links TRBV27 with TRBJ2-1; D unresolved. V lost 6 bases to trimming and J lost 0 bases, with 21 bases between them. The germline gives CDR1 MNHEY, CDR2 SMNVEV (reference sequence). The CDR3 spans 18 residues. The CDR3 sequence is CASSYNSQIWSSYNEQFF. CDR3 nucleotides: TGTGCCAGCAGCTATAATTCACAGATTTGGAGCTCCTACAATGAGCAGTTCTTC.

The chain couples TRBV6-5 to TRBJ1-1; weak D call: TRBD1 (5 bases). This CDR3 spans 12 amino acids. V lost 10 bases and J lost 1, with 10 bases in between. The germline V gene has CDR1 MNHEY and CDR2 SVGAGI. For the CDR3, the DNA is TGTGCCACCACCGACAGGAACACTGAAGCTTTCTTT. Residues: CATTDRNTEAFF.

The chain links TRBV18 to TRBJ2-7, with TRBD1 identical over 8 bases. The CDR3 runs to 13 residues. V lost 5 bases and J lost 3; bases outside the gene matches: 3. CDR1 is KGHSH, CDR2 LQKENI, per germline. The CDR3 loop is CASSAGTGYEQYF. The CDR3 DNA is TGTGCCAGCTCAGCCGGGACAGGCTACGAGCAGTACTTC.

The chain has TRBV5-4 and TRBJ1-1; 9 nucleotides match TRBD1. The CDR3 extends over 19 amino acids. Looked up from germline, CDR1 is SGHNT and CDR2 is YYREEE (reference sequence). V was clipped by 0 bases and J by 4 bases; unmatched bases: 16. Here the CDR3 DNA reads TGTGCCAGCAGCTTGGGACCGGACAGGGGAGATTTTGGGTCCACTGAAGCTTTCTTT. Its protein is CASSLGPDRGDFGSTEAFF.

The chain links TRBV4-1 to TRBJ2-7; 7 bases fit TRBD2. The V and J ends lost 3 bases and 4 bases, in that order; junction bases with no gene match: 15. The CDR3 runs to 17 residues. CDR1 is MGHRA and CDR2 is YSYEKL in the germline V gene. The CDR3 DNA reads as TGCGCCAGCAGCCATAGTCTGGGGAGTAGCGGGTCTTACGAGCAGTACTTC. It specifies CASSHSLGSSGSYEQYF.

This chain links TRBV2 with TRBJ2-5, with 9 bases identical to TRBD1. V was clipped by 11 bases and J by 4 bases; unmatched bases: 8. Germline V gene lookup returns CDR1 SNHLY and CDR2 FYNNEI. CDR3 length: 13 amino acids. CDR3 in DNA: TGTGCCGGGGACAGGGATGGGGGAGAGACCCAGTACTTC. Its protein product is CAGDRDGGETQYF.

The CDR3 sequence is CASSLFVSSSYNEQFF. The CDR3 DNA reads as TGCGCCAGCAGCTTGTTTGTTAGCAGCTCCTACAATGAGCAGTTCTTC. The chain joins TRBV5-1 to TRBJ2-1; D gene uncertain. Trimming pared 1 base from V and 0 bases from J, leaving 11 bases between. The CDR3 length is 16 residues. CDR1 and CDR2 (germline): SGHRS, YFSETQ.

V is TRBV27 and J is TRBJ1-2; 12 nucleotides match TRBD1. Per germline, CDR1 MNHEY and CDR2 SMNVEV (reference sequence). V shed 4 bases, J shed 6 bases, and the junction held 9 bases outside the gene matches. The CDR3 spans 16 residues. The CDR3 DNA reads as TGTGCCAGCAGTTCTCCCGGGACAGGGGGCGCAAATGGCTACACCTTC. Protein sequence: CASSSPGTGGANGYTF.

This chain connects TRBV18 to TRBJ1-2; D remains ambiguous. Per germline, CDR1 KGHSH and CDR2 LQKENI. The ends were cut back, 4 bases at V and 2 bases at J, with 14 bases in the middle. CDR3 length: 15 residues. The CDR3 region is CASSLEQTSNYGYTF. As DNA, the CDR3 is TGTGCCAGCTCACTCGAGCAGACATCAAACTATGGCTACACCTTC. Full variable domain (missing parts from reference TRBV18 and TRBJ1-2): NAGVMQNPRHLVRRRGQEARLRCSPMKGHSHVYWYRQLPEEGLKFMVYLQKENIIDESGMPKERFSAEFPKEGPSILRIQQVVRGDSAAYFCASSLEQTSNYGYTFGSGTRLTVV.

The chain carries TRBV20-1 and TRBJ2-7, with TRBD1 as a possible D gene (6 bases). The CDR3 sequence is 11 residues long. Trimming left V 0 bases short and J 8 bases short, with 8 bases between. Per the germline V gene, CDR1 is DFQATT and CDR2 is SNEGSKA (reference sequence). CDR3 DNA sequence: TGCAGTGCTAGAGAGCAGGGGAAGCAGTACTTC. Residues: CSAREQGKQYF.

This CDR3 reads CASSETGFGNTIYF. CDR3 coding DNA: TGTGCCAGCAGTGAAACAGGGTTTGGAAACACCATATATTTT. The chain has TRBV28 and TRBJ1-3; TRBD1 might be the D (6 bases). This CDR3 has 14 amino acids. The germline V gene encodes CDR1 MDHEN and CDR2 SYDVKM. Between the trimmed V and J ends, which lost 5 bases and 3 bases, there was a span of 11 bases.

The chain carries TRBV7-2 and TRBJ1-4, with D possibly TRBD1 on 5 matching bases. Deletions cut 5 bases from V and 8 bases from J, with 12 bases between. The CDR3 has 13 amino acids. Germline CDR1 reads SGHTA; CDR2 reads FQGNSA. CDR3 bases: TGTGCCAGCAGCATGGACATCGAGGAAAAACTGTTTTTT. Protein product: CASSMDIEEKLFF.

The chain carries TRBV6-1 and TRBJ2-1; possibly TRBD1 or TRBD2 for D (5 bases each). This CDR3 region has 17 residues. CDR1 and CDR2 (germline): MNHNS, SASEGT. Trimming stripped 4 bases from V and 5 bases from J, with 21 bases between. In DNA, the CDR3 is TGTGCCAGCAGTGGGCTTCGGGGCAGCTCTTCCAACAATGAGCAGTTCTTC. This translates into CASSGLRGSSSNNEQFF.

This rearrangement joins TRBV27 to TRBJ2-7, with a tentative D call TRBD1 (7 bases). The CDR3 runs 13 residues. V dropped 10 bases and J dropped 5 bases, with 18 bases sitting between them. The V gene's germline CDR1 is MNHEY and CDR2 SMNVEV (reference sequence). Here the CDR3 DNA reads TGTGCCATCGGGGGACAGCCGGCCAACGAGCAGTACTTC. This translates into CAIGGQPANEQYF.

The chain combines TRBV4-3 with TRBJ1-2; TRBD1 agrees at 9 bases. Unmatched junction bases numbered 11, after V lost 4 bases and J lost 8 bases. CDR1 and CDR2 (germline): LGHNA, YSLEER. There are 15 residues in the CDR3. The DNA for the CDR3 is TGCGCCAGCAGCCCCTCACAGGGGGCCGGGCTAGGCTACACCTTC. Translated: CASSPSQGAGLGYTF.

This chain links TRBV5-1 with TRBJ2-5; a weak D match, TRBD2 (6 bases). The germline CDR1 and CDR2 sequences are SGHRS and YFSETQ. The CDR3 is 14 amino acids. The V gene lost 0 bases and the J gene lost 7 bases, with 13 bases spanning the gap. The CDR3 here is CASSLAGMGGTQYF. CDR3 coding DNA: TGCGCCAGCAGCTTGGCCGGCATGGGAGGGACCCAGTACTTC.

This chain links TRBV13 with TRBJ2-7; perhaps TRBD1 as D (6 bases). The CDR3 extends over 13 amino acids. CDR1 and CDR2 (germline): PRHDT, FYEKMQ (reference sequence). V was pared by 1 base and J by 7 bases, with 11 bases between. Written as DNA, the CDR3 is TGTGCCAGCAGCTTAGACAGGGAGAGGGAGCAGTACTTC. It codes for CASSLDREREQYF.

The chain has TRBV6-5 and TRBJ1-4; D may be TRBD1 (6 bases). From germline, CDR1 is MNHEY and CDR2 SVGAGI. This CDR3 region has 15 residues. Between the trimmed V and J ends, which lost 0 bases and 7 bases, there was a span of 12 bases. Here the CDR3 DNA reads TGTGCCAGCAGTTACTCACAGGGTCGGGGTGAAAAACTGTTTTTT. Protein: CASSYSQGRGEKLFF.

The J gene is TRBJ1-5, the V gene TRBV18, with a weak D call TRBD1 (5 bases). This CDR3 contains 13 residues. Germline CDR1 is KGHSH and CDR2 is LQKENI. V lost 5 bases, J lost 8 bases, and 13 bases lay in between. The CDR3 DNA is TGTGCCAGCTCAGAGGGGTACCTAAAGCCCCAGCATTTT. It codes for CASSEGYLKPQHF.

The chain couples TRBV27 to TRBJ2-3; TRBD1 might be the D (5 bases). The CDR3 spans 16 residues. The V gene lost 4 bases and the J gene lost 0 bases, with 14 bases spanning the gap. Per germline, CDR1 MNHEY and CDR2 SMNVEV (reference sequence). The CDR3 bases are TGTGCCAGCAGTTCGTACTCCAGGGAAAGCACAGATACGCAGTATTTT. Translation: CASSSYSRESTDTQYF.

The chain has TRBV15 and TRBJ2-1; D not resolved. CDR1 and CDR2 from the germline V gene are LNHNV and YYDKDF (reference sequence). V lost 1 base and J lost 10, with 23 bases in between. The CDR3 runs 17 residues. CDR3 nucleotides: TGTGCCACCAGCAGAGTCCAGATTTTGGGGATTATCGGGGAGCAGTTCTTC. It translates to CATSRVQILGIIGEQFF.

The chain has TRBV4-1 and TRBJ1-2, with TRBD1 as a possible D gene (6 bases). Germline V lookup: CDR1 MGHRA, CDR2 YSYEKL. This CDR3 is 15 amino acids long. With 0 bases removed from V and 4 bases from J, the gap between germline ends came to 12 bases. The CDR3 sequence is CASSQETGGGYGYTF. CDR3 DNA sequence: TGCGCCAGCAGCCAAGAGACAGGTGGGGGCTATGGCTACACCTTC.

The gene calls are TRBV28 and TRBJ2-1, with 9 bases aligning to TRBD2. V was pared by 2 bases and J by 8 bases, with 10 bases of the junction left unmatched. This CDR3 has 16 residues. CDR1 MDHEN and CDR2 SYDVKM come from the germline V gene. CDR3: CASSLLQASGTDEQFF. CDR3 nucleotides: TGTGCCAGCAGTTTACTGCAAGCTAGCGGGACGGATGAGCAGTTCTTC.

This clone was picked up one time. This CDR3 is also generated by other DNA sequences in the sample. The CDR3 loop is CSVGVRDYGYTF. CDR3 sequence (DNA): TGCAGCGTCGGAGTAAGGGACTATGGCTACACCTTC. The chain joins TRBV29-1 to TRBJ1-2, with unresolved D. Germline V gene data show CDR1 as SQVTM and CDR2 as ANQGSEA. The CDR3 has 12 residues. Trimming cost V 6 bases and J 3 bases, with 11 bases left between them.

The chain recombines TRBV11-3 with TRBJ2-3; D gene uncertain. V lost 6 bases, J lost 0 bases, and 7 bases lay in between. CDR3 size: 13 residues. The germline V gene encodes CDR1 SGHNT and CDR2 YENEEA. The CDR3 DNA follows: TGTGCCAGCAGGCGTTCTAGCACAGATACGCAGTATTTT. Its translation: CASRRSSTDTQYF. The whole variable domain, filled in from reference TRBV11-3 and TRBJ2-3, reads EAGVVQSPRYKIIEKKQPVAFWCNPISGHNTLYWYLQNLGQGPELLIRYENEEAVDDSQLPKDRFSAERLKGVDSTLKIQPAELGDSAVYLCASRRSSTDTQYFGPGTRLTVL.